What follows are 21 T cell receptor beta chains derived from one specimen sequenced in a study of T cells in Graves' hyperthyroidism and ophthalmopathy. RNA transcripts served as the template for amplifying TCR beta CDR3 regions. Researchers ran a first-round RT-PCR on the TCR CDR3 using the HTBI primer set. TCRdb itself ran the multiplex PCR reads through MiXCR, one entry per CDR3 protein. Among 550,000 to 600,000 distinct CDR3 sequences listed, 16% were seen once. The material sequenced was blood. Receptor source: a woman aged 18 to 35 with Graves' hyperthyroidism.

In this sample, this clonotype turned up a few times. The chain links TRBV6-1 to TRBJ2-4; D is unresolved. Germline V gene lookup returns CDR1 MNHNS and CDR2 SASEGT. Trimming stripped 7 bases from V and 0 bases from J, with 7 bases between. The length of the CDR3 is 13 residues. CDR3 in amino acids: CASTPLAKNIQYF. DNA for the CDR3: TGTGCCAGCACCCCACTAGCCAAAAACATTCAGTACTTC.

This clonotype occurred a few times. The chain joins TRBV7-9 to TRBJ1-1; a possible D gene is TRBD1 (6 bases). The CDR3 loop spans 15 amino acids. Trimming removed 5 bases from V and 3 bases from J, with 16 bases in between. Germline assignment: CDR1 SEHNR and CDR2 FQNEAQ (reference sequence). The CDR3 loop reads CASSTDSAGDTEAFF. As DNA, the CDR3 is TGTGCCAGCAGCACGGACAGCGCGGGGGACACTGAAGCTTTCTTT.

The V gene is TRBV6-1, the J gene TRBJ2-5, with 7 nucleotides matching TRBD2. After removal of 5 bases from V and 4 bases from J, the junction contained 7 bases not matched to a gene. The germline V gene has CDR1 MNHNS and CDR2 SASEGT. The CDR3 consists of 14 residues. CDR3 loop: CASSPTSAGETQYF. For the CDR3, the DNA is TGTGCCAGCAGTCCTACTAGCGCCGGAGAGACCCAGTACTTC.

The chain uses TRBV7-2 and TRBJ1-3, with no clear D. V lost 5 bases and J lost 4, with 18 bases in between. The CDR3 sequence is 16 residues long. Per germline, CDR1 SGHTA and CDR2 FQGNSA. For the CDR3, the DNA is TGTGCCAGCAGCCGGTCCACGGGGTCGTCCGGAAACACCATATATTTT. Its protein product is CASSRSTGSSGNTIYF.

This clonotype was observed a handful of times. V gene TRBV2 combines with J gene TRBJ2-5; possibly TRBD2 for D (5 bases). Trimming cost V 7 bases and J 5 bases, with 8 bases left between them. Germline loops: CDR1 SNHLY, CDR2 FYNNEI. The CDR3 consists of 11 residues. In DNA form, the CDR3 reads TGTGCCAGCAATAGCGTCGAGACCCAGTACTTC. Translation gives CASNSVETQYF.

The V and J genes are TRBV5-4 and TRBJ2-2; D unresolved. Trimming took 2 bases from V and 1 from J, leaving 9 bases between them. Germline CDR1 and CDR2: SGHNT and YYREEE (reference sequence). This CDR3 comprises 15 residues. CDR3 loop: CASSLLTRNTGELFF. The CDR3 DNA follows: TGTGCCAGCAGCTTACTAACACGGAACACCGGGGAGCTGTTTTTT.

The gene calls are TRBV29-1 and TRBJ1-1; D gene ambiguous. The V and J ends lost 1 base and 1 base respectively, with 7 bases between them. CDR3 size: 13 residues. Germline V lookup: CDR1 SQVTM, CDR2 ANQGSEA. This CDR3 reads CSVEVSWNTEAFF. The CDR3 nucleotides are TGCAGCGTTGAAGTAAGTTGGAACACTGAAGCTTTCTTT.

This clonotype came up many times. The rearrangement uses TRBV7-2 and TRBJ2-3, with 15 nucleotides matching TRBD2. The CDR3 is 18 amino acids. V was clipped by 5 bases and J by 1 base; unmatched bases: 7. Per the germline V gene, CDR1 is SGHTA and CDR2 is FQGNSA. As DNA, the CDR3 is TGTGCCAGCAGCCCCGGACTAGCGGGGGGGCCGGGCACAGATACGCAGTATTTT. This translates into CASSPGLAGGPGTDTQYF.

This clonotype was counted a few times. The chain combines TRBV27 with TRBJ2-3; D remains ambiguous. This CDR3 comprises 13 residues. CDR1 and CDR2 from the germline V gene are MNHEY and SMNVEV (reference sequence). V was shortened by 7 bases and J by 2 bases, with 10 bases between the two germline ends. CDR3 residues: CASNHLDTDTQYF. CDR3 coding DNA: TGTGCCAGCAACCATCTAGACACAGATACGCAGTATTTT.

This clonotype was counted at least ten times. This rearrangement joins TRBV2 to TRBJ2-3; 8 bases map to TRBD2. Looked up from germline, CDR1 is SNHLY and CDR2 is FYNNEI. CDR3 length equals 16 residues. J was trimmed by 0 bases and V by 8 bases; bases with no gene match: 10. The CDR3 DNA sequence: TGTGCCAGCGACCGCGGCGGGGGGACTAGCACAGATACGCAGTATTTT. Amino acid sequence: CASDRGGGTSTDTQYF.

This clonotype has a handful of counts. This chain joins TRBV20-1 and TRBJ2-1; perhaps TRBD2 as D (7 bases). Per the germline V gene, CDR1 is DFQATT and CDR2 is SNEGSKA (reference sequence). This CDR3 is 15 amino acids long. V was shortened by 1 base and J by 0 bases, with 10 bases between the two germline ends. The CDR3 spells CSARGGGGSYNEQFF. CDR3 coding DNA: TGCAGTGCTAGAGGGGGAGGGGGCTCCTACAATGAGCAGTTCTTC.

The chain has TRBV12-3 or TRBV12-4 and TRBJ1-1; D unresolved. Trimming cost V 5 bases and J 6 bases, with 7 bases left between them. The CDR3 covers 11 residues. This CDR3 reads CASSPPAEAFF. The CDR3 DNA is TGTGCCAGCAGTCCTCCAGCTGAAGCTTTCTTT.

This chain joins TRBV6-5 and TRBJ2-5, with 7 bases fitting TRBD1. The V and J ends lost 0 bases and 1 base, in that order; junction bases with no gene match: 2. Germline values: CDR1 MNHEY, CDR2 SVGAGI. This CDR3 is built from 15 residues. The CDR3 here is CASSYSGTVQETQYF. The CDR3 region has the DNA TGTGCCAGCAGTTACTCGGGGACAGTCCAAGAGACCCAGTACTTC.

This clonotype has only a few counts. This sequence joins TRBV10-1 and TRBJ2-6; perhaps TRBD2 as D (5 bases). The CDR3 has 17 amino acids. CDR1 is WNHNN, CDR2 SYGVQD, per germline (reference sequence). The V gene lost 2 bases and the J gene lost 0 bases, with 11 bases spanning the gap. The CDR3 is CASSENSEVSGANVLTF. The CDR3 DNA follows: TGCGCCAGCAGTGAGAATAGCGAGGTCTCTGGGGCCAACGTCCTGACTTTC.

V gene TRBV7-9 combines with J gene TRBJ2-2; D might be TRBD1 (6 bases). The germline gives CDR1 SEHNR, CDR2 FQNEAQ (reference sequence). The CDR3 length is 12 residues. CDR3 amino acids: CVGRGDTGELFF. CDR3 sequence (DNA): TGTGTCGGCAGGGGAGACACCGGGGAGCTGTTTTTT.

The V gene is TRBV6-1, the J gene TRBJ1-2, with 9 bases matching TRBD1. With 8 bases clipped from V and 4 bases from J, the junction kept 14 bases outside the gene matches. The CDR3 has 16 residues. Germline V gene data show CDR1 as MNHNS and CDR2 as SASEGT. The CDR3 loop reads CASQLITGGLGYGYTF. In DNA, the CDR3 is TGTGCCAGCCAACTCATTACAGGGGGCTTAGGCTATGGCTACACCTTC.

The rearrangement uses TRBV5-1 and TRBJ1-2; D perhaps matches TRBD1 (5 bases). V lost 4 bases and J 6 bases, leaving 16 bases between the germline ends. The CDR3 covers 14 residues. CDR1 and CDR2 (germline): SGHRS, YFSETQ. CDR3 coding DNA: TGCGCCAGCAGCCCAGCCCAGGGATCGGATGGCTACACCTTC. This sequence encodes CASSPAQGSDGYTF.

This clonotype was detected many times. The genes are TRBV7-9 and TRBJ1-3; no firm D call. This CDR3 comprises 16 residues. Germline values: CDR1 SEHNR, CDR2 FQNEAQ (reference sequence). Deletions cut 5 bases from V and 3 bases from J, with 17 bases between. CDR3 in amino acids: CASSPRVGPIGNTIYF. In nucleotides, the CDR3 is TGTGCCAGCAGCCCCCGGGTAGGGCCCATTGGAAACACCATATATTTT.

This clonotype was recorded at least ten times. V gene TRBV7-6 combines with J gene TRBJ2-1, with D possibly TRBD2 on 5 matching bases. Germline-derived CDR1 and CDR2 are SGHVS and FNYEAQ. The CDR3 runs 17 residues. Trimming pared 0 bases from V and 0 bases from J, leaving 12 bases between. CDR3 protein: CASSLAPGMSSYNEQFF. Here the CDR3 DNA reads TGTGCCAGCAGCTTAGCTCCGGGGATGAGCTCCTACAATGAGCAGTTCTTC.

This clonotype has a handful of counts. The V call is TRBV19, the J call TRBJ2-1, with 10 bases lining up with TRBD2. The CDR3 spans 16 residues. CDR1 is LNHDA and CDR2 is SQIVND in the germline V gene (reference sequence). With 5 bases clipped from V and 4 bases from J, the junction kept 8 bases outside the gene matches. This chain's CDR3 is CASSSGVAGGYNEQFF. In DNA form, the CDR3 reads TGTGCCAGTAGTTCCGGTGTAGCGGGGGGATACAATGAGCAGTTCTTC.

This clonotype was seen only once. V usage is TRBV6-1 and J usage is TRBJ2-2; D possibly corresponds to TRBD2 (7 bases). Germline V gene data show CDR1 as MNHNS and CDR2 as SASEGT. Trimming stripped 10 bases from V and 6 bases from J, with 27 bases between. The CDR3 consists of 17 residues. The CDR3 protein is CATKGGNYGGFAGELFF. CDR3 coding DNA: TGTGCCACTAAAGGGGGGAATTACGGGGGGTTCGCCGGGGAGCTGTTTTTT.